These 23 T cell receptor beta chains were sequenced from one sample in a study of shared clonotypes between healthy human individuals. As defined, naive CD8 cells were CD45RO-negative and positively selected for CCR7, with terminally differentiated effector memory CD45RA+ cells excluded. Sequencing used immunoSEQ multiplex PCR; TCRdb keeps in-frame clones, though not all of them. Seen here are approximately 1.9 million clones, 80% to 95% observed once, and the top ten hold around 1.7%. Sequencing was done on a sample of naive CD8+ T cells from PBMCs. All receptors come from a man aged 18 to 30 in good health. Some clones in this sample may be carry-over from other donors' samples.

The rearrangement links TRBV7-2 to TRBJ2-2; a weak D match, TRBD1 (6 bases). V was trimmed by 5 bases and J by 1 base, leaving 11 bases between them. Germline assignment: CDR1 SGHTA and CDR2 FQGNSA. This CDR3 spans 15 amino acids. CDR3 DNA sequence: TGTGCCAGCAGCCTAAGACAGGAGAACACCGGGGAGCTGTTTTTT. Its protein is CASSLRQENTGELFF.

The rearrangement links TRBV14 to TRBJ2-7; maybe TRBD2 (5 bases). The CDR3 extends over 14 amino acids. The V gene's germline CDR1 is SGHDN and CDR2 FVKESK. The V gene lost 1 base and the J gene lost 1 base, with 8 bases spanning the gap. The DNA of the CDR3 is TGTGCCAGCAGCCAAGCCGGGATATCCTACGAGCAGTACTTC. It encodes CASSQAGISYEQYF.

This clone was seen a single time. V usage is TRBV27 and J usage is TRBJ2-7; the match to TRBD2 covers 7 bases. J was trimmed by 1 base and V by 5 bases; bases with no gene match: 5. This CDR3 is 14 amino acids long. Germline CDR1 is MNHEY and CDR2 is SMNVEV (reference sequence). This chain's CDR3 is CASSVDGRSYEQYF. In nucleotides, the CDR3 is TGTGCCAGCAGTGTCGACGGGAGGTCCTACGAGCAGTACTTC.

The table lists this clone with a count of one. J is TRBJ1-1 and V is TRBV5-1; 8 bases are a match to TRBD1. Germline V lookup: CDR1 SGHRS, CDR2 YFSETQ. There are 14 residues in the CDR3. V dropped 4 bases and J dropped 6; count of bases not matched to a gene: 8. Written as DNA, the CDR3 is TGCGCCAGCAGCGGAGGACAGGGCTACGCTGAAGCTTTCTTT. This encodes CASSGGQGYAEAFF.

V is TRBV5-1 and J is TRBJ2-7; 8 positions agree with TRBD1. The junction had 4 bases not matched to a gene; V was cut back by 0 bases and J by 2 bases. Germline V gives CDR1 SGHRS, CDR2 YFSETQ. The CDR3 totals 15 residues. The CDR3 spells CASSLDQGAPYEQYF. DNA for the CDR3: TGCGCCAGCAGCTTGGATCAGGGGGCGCCCTACGAGCAGTACTTC.

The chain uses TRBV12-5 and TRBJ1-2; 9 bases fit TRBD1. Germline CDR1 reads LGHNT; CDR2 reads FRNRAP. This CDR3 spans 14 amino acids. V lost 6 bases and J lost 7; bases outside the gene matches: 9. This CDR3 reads CASGKTGGVGGYTF. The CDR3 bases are TGTGCTAGTGGCAAAACAGGGGGCGTGGGTGGCTACACCTTC.

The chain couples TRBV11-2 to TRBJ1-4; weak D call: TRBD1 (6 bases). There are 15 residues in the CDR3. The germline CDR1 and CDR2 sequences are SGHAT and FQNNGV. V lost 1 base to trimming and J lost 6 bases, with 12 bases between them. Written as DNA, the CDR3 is TGTGCCAGCAGCTTAGTGGTAGGGGGTTATGAAAAACTGTTTTTT. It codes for CASSLVVGGYEKLFF.

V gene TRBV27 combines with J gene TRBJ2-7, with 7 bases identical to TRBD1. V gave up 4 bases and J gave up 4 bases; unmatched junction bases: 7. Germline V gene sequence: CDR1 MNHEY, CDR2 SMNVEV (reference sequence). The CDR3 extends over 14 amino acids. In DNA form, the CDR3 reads TGTGCCAGCAGTTCCCGGGACAGAAAGTACGAGCAGTACTTC. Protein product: CASSSRDRKYEQYF.

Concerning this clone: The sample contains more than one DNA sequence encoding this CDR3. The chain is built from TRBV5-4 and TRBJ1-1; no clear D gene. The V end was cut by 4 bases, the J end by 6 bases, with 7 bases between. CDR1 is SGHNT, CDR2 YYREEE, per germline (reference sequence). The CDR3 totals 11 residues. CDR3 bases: TGTGCCAGCAGCCTCGATTCTGAAGCTTTCTTT. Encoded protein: CASSLDSEAFF.

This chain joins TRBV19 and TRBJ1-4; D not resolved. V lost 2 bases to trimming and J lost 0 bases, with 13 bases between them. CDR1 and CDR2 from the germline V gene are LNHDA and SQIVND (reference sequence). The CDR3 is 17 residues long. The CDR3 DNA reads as TGTGCCAGTAGTATAACCGGAACATACGCAACTAATGAAAAACTGTTTTTT. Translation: CASSITGTYATNEKLFF.

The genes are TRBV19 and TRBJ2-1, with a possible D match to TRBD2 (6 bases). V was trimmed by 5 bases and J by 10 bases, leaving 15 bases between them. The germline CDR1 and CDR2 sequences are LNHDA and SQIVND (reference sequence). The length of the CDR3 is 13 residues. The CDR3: CASSDLAGREQFF. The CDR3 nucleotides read TGTGCCAGTAGTGATCTAGCTGGGAGGGAGCAGTTCTTC.

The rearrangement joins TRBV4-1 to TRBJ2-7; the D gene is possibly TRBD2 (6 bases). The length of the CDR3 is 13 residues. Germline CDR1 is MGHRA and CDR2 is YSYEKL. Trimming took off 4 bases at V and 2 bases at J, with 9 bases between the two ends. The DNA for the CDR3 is TGCGCCAGCAGCCGGGGGGATCCCTACGAGCAGTACTTC. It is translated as CASSRGDPYEQYF.

DNA of the CDR3: TGTGCCAGCAGCCCGACCTTAGGGTGGAACACCGGGGAGCTGTTTTTT. It specifies CASSPTLGWNTGELFF. This chain uses TRBV5-8 with TRBJ2-2; D remains ambiguous. The length of the CDR3 is 16 residues. The V gene's germline CDR1 is SGHTS and CDR2 YDEGEE. Trimming stripped 4 bases from V and 1 base from J, with 14 bases between.

In DNA, the CDR3 is TGTGCCAGCAGCCCCTATGAGATGACTAGCGGGAACTACGAGCAGTACTTC. This translates into CASSPYEMTSGNYEQYF. The chain employs TRBV4-2 and TRBJ2-5; 11 nucleotides agree with TRBD2. The DNA matches TRBJ2-7 better at its end, which makes the J call doubtful. The V gene's germline CDR1 is LGHNA and CDR2 YNFKEQ. This CDR3 has 17 amino acids.

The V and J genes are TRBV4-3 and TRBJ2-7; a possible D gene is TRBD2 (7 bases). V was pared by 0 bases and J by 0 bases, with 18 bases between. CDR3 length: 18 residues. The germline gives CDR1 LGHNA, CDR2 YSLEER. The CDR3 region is CASSQDLGAGASSYEQYF. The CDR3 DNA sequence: TGCGCCAGCAGCCAAGATTTAGGGGCGGGGGCCTCCTCCTACGAGCAGTACTTC.

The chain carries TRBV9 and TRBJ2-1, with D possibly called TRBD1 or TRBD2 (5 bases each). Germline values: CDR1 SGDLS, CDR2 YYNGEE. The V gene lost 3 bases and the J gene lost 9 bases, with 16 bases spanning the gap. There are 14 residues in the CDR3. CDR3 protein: CASSAGTSVTEQFF. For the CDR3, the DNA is TGTGCCAGCAGCGCCGGGACCTCAGTGACTGAGCAGTTCTTC.

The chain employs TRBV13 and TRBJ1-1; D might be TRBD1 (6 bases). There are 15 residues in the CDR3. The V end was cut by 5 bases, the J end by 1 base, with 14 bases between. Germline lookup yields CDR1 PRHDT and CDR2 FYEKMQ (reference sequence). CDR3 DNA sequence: TGTGCCAGCAGCCCCAAGGGGGAGGGGAACACTGAAGCTTTCTTT. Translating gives CASSPKGEGNTEAFF.

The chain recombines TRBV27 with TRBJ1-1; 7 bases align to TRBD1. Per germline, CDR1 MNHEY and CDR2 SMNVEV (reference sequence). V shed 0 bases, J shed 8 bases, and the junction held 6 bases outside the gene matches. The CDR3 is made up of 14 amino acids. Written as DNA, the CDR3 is TGTGCCAGCAGTTTATCGAGACAGGGCCCAGAAGCTTTCTTT. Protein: CASSLSRQGPEAFF.

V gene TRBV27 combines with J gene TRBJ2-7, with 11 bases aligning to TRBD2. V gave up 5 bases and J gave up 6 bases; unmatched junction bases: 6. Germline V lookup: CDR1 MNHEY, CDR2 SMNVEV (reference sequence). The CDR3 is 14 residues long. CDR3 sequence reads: CASSHIAGGREQYF. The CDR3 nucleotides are TGTGCCAGCAGTCATATAGCGGGAGGGCGCGAGCAGTACTTC.

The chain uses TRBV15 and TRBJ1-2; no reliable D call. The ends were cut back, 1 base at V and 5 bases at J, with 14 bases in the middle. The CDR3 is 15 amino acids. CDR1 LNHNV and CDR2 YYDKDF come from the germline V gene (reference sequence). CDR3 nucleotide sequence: TGTGCCACCAGCAGAGCGCGGGAAGTAGGGTATGGCTACACCTTC. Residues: CATSRAREVGYGYTF.

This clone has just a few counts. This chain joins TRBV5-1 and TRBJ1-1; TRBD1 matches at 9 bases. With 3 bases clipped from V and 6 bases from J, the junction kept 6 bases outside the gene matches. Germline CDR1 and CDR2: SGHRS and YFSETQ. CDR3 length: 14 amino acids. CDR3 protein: CASSSDRGRAEAFF. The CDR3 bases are TGCGCCAGCAGCTCGGACAGGGGTAGGGCTGAAGCTTTCTTT.

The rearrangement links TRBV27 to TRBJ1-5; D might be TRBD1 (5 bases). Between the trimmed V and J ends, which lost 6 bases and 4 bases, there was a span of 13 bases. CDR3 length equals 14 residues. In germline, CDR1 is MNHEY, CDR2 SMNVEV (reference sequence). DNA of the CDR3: TGTGCCAGCAGGGGGCGTCAGATTAATCAGCCCCAGCATTTT. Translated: CASRGRQINQPQHF.

CDR3 nucleotides: TGTGCCACGAACCCCGGGTCTTCGATTTCCGAGCAGTACTTC. As protein: CATNPGSSISEQYF. The chain links TRBV6-5 to TRBJ2-7, with D unclear. CDR3 length: 14 amino acids. Germline V gene sequence: CDR1 MNHEY, CDR2 SVGAGI. Trimming removed 10 bases at V and 6 bases at J, with 22 bases between.